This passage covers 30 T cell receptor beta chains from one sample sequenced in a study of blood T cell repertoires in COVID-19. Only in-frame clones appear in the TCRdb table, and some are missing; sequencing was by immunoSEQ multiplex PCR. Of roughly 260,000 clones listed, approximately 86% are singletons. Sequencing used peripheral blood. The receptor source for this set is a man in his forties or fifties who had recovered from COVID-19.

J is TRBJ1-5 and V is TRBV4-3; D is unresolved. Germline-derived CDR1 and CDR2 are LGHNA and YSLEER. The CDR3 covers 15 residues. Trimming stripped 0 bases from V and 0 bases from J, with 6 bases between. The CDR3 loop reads CASSQDGVSNQPQHF. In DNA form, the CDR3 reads TGCGCCAGCAGCCAAGATGGAGTTAGCAATCAGCCCCAGCATTTT.

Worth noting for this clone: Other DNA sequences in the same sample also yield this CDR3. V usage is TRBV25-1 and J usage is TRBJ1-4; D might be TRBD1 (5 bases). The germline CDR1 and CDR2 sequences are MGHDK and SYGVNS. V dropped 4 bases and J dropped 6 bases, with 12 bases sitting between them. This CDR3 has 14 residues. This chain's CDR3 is CASSVGGGHEKLFF. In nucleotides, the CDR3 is TGTGCCAGCAGTGTCGGGGGAGGACATGAAAAACTGTTTTTT.

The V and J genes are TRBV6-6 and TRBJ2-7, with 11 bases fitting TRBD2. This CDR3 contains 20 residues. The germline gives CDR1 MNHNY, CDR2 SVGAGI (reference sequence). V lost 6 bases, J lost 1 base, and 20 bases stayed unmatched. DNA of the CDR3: TGTGCCAGCAGCAAGAGCATCGGGACTAGCGGAAAAGGACGGTCCTACGAGCAGTACTTC. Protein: CASSKSIGTSGKGRSYEQYF.

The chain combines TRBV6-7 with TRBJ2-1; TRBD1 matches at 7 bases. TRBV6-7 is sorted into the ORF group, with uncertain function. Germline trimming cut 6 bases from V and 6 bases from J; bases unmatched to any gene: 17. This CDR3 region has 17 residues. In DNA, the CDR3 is TGTGCCAGCAGGACGACCGGGACAGAAGACAGCCGCAATGAGCAGTTCTTC. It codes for CASRTTGTEDSRNEQFF.

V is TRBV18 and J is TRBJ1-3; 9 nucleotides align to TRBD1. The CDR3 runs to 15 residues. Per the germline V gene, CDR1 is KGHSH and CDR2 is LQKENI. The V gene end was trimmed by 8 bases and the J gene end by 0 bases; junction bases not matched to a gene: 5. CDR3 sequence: CASRDREVSGNTIYF. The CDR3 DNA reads TGTGCCAGCCGGGACAGGGAAGTCTCTGGAAACACCATATATTTT.

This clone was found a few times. The CDR3: CASSSPTGLTDTQYF. The CDR3 nucleotides read TGTGCCAGCAGCTCGCCAACAGGGCTCACAGATACGCAGTATTTT. The chain carries TRBV7-9 and TRBJ2-3, with D maybe TRBD1 (6 bases). Per germline, CDR1 SEHNR and CDR2 FQNEAQ (reference sequence). This CDR3 is built from 15 residues. Trimming left V 4 bases short and J 2 bases short, with 13 bases between.

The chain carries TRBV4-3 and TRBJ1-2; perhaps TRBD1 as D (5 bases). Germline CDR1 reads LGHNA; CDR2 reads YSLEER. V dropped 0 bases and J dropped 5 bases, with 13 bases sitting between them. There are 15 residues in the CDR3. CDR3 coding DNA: TGCGCCAGCAGCCAAGATTATCAGGGTAATTATGGCTACACCTTC. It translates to CASSQDYQGNYGYTF.

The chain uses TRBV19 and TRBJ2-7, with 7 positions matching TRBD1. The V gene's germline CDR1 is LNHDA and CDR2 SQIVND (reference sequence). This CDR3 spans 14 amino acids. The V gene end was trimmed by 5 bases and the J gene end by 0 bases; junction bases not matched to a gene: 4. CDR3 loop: CASSSWTGSYEQYF. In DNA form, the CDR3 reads TGTGCCAGTAGTTCCTGGACAGGCTCCTACGAGCAGTACTTC.

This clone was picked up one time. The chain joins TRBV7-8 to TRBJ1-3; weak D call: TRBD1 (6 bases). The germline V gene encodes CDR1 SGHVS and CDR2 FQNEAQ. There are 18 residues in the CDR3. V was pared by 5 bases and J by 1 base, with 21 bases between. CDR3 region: CASSPPHLSQGSGNTIYF. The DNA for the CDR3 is TGTGCCAGCAGCCCCCCACATCTCTCACAGGGATCTGGAAACACCATATATTTT.

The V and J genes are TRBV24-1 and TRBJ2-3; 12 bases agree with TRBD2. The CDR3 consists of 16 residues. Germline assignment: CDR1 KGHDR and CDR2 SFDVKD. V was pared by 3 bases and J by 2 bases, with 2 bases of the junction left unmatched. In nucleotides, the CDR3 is TGTGCCACCAGTGATACTAGCGGGGGGATCACAGATACGCAGTATTTT. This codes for CATSDTSGGITDTQYF.

CDR3 residues: CASSSKRGVGGSEQFF. The CDR3 DNA reads as TGTGCCAGCAGCTCCAAGCGGGGGGTGGGAGGCTCTGAGCAGTTCTTC. The chain is built from TRBV13 and TRBJ2-1; 9 nucleotides agree with TRBD2. The ends lost 4 bases at V and 9 bases at J; junction bases unmatched: 13. CDR1 and CDR2 (germline): PRHDT, FYEKMQ (reference sequence). The length of the CDR3 is 16 residues.

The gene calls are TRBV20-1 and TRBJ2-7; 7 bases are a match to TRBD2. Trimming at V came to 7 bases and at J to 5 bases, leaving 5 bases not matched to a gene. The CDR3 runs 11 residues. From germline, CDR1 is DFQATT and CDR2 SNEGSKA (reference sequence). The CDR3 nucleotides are TGCAGTGTTAGTCTAGCGGACGAGCAGTACTTC. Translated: CSVSLADEQYF.

CDR3: CASSSRVGQPQHF. As DNA, the CDR3 is TGTGCCAGCAGCTCGAGGGTGGGTCAGCCCCAGCATTTT. The genes are TRBV12-3 or TRBV12-4 and TRBJ1-5; unclear D gene. The CDR3 spans 13 residues. The V gene lost 6 bases and the J gene lost 6 bases, with 12 bases spanning the gap.

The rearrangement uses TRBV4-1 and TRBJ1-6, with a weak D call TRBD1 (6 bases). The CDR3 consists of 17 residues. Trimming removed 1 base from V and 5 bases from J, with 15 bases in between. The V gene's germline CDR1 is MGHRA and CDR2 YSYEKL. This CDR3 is CASSQGGSGANNSPLHF. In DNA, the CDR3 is TGCGCCAGCAGCCAAGGGGGTTCAGGGGCTAATAATTCACCCCTCCACTTT.

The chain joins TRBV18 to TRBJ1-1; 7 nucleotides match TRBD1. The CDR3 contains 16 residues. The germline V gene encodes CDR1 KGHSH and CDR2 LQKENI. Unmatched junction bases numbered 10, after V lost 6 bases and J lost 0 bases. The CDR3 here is CASSLGQVGMNTEAFF. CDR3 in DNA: TGTGCCAGCTCCTTAGGACAGGTTGGTATGAACACTGAAGCTTTCTTT.

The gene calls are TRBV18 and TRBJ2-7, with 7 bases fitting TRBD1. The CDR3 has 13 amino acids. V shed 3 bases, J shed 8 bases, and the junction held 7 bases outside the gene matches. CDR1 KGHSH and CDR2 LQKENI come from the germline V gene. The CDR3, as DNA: TGTGCCAGCTCACCCCTCGGACAGGATAAGCAGTACTTC. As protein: CASSPLGQDKQYF.

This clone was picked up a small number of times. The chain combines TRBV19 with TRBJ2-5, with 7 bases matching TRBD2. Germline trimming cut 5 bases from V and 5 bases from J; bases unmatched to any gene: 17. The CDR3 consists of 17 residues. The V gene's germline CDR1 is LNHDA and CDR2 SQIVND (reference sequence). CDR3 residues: CASSDSWGGSRDETQYF. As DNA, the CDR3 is TGTGCCAGTAGTGATTCTTGGGGCGGGAGCCGTGATGAGACCCAGTACTTC.

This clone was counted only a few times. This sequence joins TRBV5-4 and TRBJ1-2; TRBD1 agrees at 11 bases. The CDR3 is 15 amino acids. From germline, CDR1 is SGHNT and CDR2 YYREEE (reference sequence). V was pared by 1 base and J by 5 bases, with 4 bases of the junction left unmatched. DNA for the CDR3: TGTGCCAGCAGCTTGATGGGACAGGGGGGATATGGCTACACCTTC. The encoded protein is CASSLMGQGGYGYTF.

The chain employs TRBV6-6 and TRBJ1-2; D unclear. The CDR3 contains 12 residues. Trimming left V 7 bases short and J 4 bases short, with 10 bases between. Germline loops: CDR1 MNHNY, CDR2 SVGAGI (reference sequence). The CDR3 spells CASNLLGYGYTF. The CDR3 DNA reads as TGTGCCAGCAACCTCCTCGGCTATGGCTACACCTTC.

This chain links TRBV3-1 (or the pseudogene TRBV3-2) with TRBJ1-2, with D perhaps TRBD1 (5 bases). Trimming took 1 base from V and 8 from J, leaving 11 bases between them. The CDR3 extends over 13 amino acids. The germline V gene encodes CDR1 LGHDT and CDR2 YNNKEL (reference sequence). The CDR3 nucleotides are TGTGCCAGCAGCCAAGCGGGCCGGGGGGGCTACACCTTC. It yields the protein CASSQAGRGGYTF.

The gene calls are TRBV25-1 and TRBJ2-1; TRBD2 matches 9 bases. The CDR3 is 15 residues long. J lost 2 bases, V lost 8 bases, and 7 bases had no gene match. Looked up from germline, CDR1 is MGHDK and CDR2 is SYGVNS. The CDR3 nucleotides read TGTGCCAGCGCCTTTAGCGGGAGACCCTACAATGAGCAGTTCTTC. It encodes CASAFSGRPYNEQFF. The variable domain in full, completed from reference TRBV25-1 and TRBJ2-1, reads EADIYQTPRYLVIGTGKKITLECSQTMGHDKMYWYQQDPGMELHLIHYSYGVNSTEKGDLSSESTVSRIRTEHFPLTLESARPSHTSQYLCASAFSGRPYNEQFFGPGTRLTVL.

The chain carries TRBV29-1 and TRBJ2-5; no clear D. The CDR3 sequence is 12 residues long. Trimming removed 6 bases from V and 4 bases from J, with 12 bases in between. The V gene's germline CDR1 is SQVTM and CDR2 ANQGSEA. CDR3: CSVRPQGETQYF. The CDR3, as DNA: TGCAGCGTCAGGCCCCAAGGAGAGACCCAGTACTTC.

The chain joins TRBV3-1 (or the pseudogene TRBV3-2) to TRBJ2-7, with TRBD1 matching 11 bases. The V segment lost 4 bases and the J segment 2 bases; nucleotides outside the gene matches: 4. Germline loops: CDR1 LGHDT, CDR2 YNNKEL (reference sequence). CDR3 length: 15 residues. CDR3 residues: CASSLGTGGTYEQYF. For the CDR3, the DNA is TGTGCCAGCAGCCTAGGGACAGGGGGAACCTACGAGCAGTACTTC.

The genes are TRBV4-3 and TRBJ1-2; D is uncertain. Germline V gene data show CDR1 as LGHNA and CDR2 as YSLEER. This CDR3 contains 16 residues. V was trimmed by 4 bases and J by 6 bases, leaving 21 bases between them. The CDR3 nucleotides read TGCGCCAGCAGCCCCTCGTTGGTCTTAGGCGACAATGGCTACACCTTC. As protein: CASSPSLVLGDNGYTF.

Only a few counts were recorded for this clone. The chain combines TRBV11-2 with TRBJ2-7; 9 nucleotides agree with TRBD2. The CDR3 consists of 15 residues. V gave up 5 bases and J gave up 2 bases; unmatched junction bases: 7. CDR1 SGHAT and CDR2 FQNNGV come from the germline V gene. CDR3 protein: CASSPGSGRTYEQYF. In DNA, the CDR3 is TGTGCCAGCAGCCCTGGGAGCGGGAGGACCTACGAGCAGTACTTC.

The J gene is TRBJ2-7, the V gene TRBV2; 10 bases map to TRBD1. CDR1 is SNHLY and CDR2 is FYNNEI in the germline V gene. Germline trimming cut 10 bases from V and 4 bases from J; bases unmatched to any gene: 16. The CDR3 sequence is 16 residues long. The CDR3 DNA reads TGTGCCAATTTACTACCGGGACAGGGGACTTATTACGAGCAGTACTTC. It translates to CANLLPGQGTYYEQYF.

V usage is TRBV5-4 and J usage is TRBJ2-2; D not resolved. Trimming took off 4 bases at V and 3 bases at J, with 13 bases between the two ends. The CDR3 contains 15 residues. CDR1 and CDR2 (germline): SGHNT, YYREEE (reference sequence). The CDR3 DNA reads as TGTGCCAGCAGCACCACTCGGTCGTACACCGGGGAGCTGTTTTTT. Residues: CASSTTRSYTGELFF.

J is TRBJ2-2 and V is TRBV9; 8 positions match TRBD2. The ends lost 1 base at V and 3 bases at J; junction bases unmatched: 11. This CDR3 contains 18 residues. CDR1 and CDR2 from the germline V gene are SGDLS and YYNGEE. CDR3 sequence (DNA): TGTGCCAGCAGCGTAAGGTCCCGGGGGGGCGTCGACACCGGGGAGCTGTTTTTT. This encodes CASSVRSRGGVDTGELFF.

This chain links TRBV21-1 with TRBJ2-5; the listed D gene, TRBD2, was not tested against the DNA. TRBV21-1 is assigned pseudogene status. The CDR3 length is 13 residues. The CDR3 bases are TGTGCCAGCAGCATTAGTTGTGCGGAGACCCAGTACTTC. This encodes CASSISCAETQYF.

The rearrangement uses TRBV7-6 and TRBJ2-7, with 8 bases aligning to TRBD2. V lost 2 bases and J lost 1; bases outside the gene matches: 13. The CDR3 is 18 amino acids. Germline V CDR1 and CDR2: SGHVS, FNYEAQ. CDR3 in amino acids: CASSLYPTMTSDSYEQYF. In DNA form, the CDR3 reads TGTGCCAGCAGCTTATACCCCACCATGACTAGCGATTCCTACGAGCAGTACTTC.